What follows are 8 T cell receptor beta chains derived from one specimen sequenced in a study of radiotherapy plus CTLA-4 blockade in lung cancer. Libraries were prepared by immunoSEQ multiplex PCR; TCRdb keeps only in-frame clonotypes and omits some of them. The sample consists of over 100,000 clones, about 90% of them appearing once. The sample in question was peripheral blood, obtained from a patient treated with radiotherapy plus ipilimumab. These receptors were obtained from a human donor with non-small cell lung cancer that progressed on radiotherapy plus ipilimumab.

V gene TRBV5-1 combines with J gene TRBJ1-1, with D maybe TRBD1 (6 bases). Looked up from germline, CDR1 is SGHRS and CDR2 is YFSETQ. This CDR3 has 14 residues. V was cut by 2 bases and J by 0 bases, with 8 bases left in between. Here the CDR3 reads CASSFRGLNTEAFF. Here the CDR3 DNA reads TGCGCCAGCAGCTTTCGGGGGCTGAACACTGAAGCTTTCTTT.

This rearrangement joins TRBV6-6 to TRBJ2-3, with 9 nucleotides matching TRBD2. The CDR3 totals 15 residues. J was trimmed by 3 bases and V by 5 bases; bases with no gene match: 6. The germline CDR1 and CDR2 sequences are MNHNY and SVGAGI (reference sequence). The CDR3 nucleotides are TGTGCCAGCAGTGACGGCGGGAGGGATACAGATACGCAGTATTTT. Translated: CASSDGGRDTDTQYF.

The genes are TRBV5-1 and TRBJ1-4, with D possibly being TRBD1 (5 bases). Germline CDR1 SGHRS, CDR2 YFSETQ. V was trimmed by 0 bases and J by 4 bases, leaving 13 bases between them. This CDR3 spans 16 amino acids. The DNA for the CDR3 is TGCGCCAGCAGCTTGGGAGCGTGGGGGAGTAATGAAAAACTGTTTTTT. Its translation: CASSLGAWGSNEKLFF.

DNA of the CDR3: TGTGCCAGCAGTGAATCGCGGGGTACGGAAAAACTGTTTTTT. Protein product: CASSESRGTEKLFF. The chain links TRBV6-1 to TRBJ1-4; D gene ambiguous. Germline values: CDR1 MNHNS, CDR2 SASEGT. Between the trimmed V and J ends, which lost 2 bases and 8 bases, there was a span of 12 bases. CDR3 size: 14 residues.

The chain carries TRBV6-1 and TRBJ2-5; D is possibly TRBD2 (6 bases). Trimming stripped 3 bases from V and 5 bases from J, with 10 bases between. The CDR3 is 13 residues long. The germline V gene encodes CDR1 MNHNS and CDR2 SASEGT. The CDR3: CASSEVRGETQYF. CDR3 in DNA: TGTGCCAGCAGTGAGGTTCGGGGGGAGACCCAGTACTTC.

The rearrangement uses TRBV6-6 and TRBJ2-7, with a possible D match to TRBD1 (6 bases). In germline, CDR1 is MNHNY, CDR2 SVGAGI (reference sequence). The CDR3 contains 14 residues. Between the trimmed V and J ends, which lost 6 bases and 5 bases, there was a span of 17 bases. The CDR3 sequence is CASSPINRANEQYF. DNA of the CDR3: TGTGCCAGCAGCCCAATCAACAGGGCTAACGAGCAGTACTTC.

The gene calls are TRBV19 and TRBJ2-1; D is unresolved. V lost 4 bases and J lost 9, with 10 bases in between. The CDR3 totals 12 residues. CDR1 and CDR2 from the germline V gene are LNHDA and SQIVND (reference sequence). The CDR3 region has the DNA TGTGCCAGTAGTACCCCCCCAGCTGAGCAGTTCTTC. Amino acids: CASSTPPAEQFF. The complete variable domain, with remaining parts taken from reference TRBV19 and TRBJ2-1, reads DGGITQSPKYLFRKEGQNVTLSCEQNLNHDAMYWYRQDPGQGLRLIYYSQIVNDFQKGDIAEGYSVSREKKESFPLTVTSAQKNPTAFYLCASSTPPAEQFFGPGTRLTVL.

The V call is TRBV29-1, the J call TRBJ2-7; 8 positions match TRBD2. CDR3 length equals 14 residues. The J segment lost 1 base and the V segment lost 3 bases, leaving 5 bases of the junction unmatched. Germline CDR1 is SQVTM and CDR2 is ANQGSEA. For the CDR3, the DNA is TGCAGCGTTGATGGCGCGGGAGGATCCTACGAGCAGTACTTC. Its translation is CSVDGAGGSYEQYF.